Listed here is a single T cell receptor (beta chain). In its sample, this clonotype was seen many times. Its antigen is still unknown. Base qualities are not provided; no much larger clone lies one nucleotide away. V drops 3 bases and J drops 7 bases, leaving 16 bases in between. The germline V gene encodes CDR1 SEHNR and CDR2 FQNEAQ (reference sequence). The CDR3 holds 15 amino acids from the cysteine to the phenylalanine. The entry retains the CDR3 DNA only, 45 bases that are in frame from base 1. This record comes from a study of neurological immune-mediated disorders (dated by TCRdb to between 2018 and 2021). Broadly, across the study: Peripheral blood TCR-beta repertoires from patients with HTLV-I-associated myelopathy (HAM/TSP), patients with multiple sclerosis, and healthy controls were compared in the study using UMI-based sequencing. Alongside PBMC samples, the set of more than 80 TCR-beta libraries contained longitudinal samples, technical triplicates, and paired CD4+ and CD8+ T-cell subsets that had been sorted. The cohort was made up of about 66 subjects, consisting of roughly 15 HAM/TSP patients, about 34 multiple sclerosis patients and around 20 healthy controls.

The paper's findings and limits, for the study overall: TCR clonal expansion was highest in HAM/TSP patients and lowest in MS patients, with MS patients falling below even healthy controls. No identical CDR3 amino acid sequences were found to be shared among expanded clones across subjects, suggesting that TCR-beta repertoires were private in all groups.

To synthesize cDNA, template-switch 5'RACE was performed with a primer carrying a 10-nucleotide random unique molecular identifier so that each TCR transcript was tagged. Every sequencing run yielded over 160 million TCR-beta sequences covering 15-18 subjects. Total RNA was extracted with the RNeasy kit. The KAPA Real-time Library Amplification kit was used to amplify TCR-beta VDJ regions with primers for the TCR constant region and the 5'RACE anchor. Sample indexes and Illumina adaptors were added in a first PCR, and a second PCR then increased library yield. After Ampure bead purification, the roughly 650 bp TCR product was size-selected on a 2% E-gel SizeSelection system. Before pooling, library quality was assessed on a Bioanalyzer, concentration was determined with Qubit, and library quantification was performed with the Kapa Library Quantification kit. Libraries were sequenced paired-end 2 x 150 bp on an Illumina HiSeq 2500. To increase sequence diversity, roughly 24-31% phiX was spiked into each library pool. As for how the authors treated the data: The UMI-based MiGEC pipeline processed quality-filtered reads and removed over 75% of raw TCR sequences during error correction. IMGT germline references were used for aligning VDJ genes, and each clonotype was defined as a unique CDR3 amino acid sequence together with its V-J genes. Clonal expansion, Shannon diversity and CDR3 relatedness (CalcPairwiseDistances, ClusterSamples) were evaluated with VDJtools, and phylogenetic trees were built with CLCbio workbench. Expanded clones were defined as having at least 8 unique UMIs, based on coefficient-of-variation modelling across technical triplicates. TCRdb reprocessing: public reads trimmed at Q25 with fastp, clones called with MiXCR, in-frame beta chains kept. Rows matching on CDR3 protein sequence are summarized as one entry with the most common DNA and genes. TCRdb's processing, not the study's, gives the V and J calls here. The sample records tens of thousands of distinct CDR3 sequences, over 15% of which are singletons. The ten most abundant clones make up 15% to 19% of the sample.

The healthy controls were volunteers from blood banks in Maryland, USA. Libraries from unsorted PBMCs were made from 2 million PBMCs kept in RNAlater at -80 degrees C until RNA extraction. PBMCs were separated from peripheral blood using Ficoll-Hypaque density gradient centrifugation and then cryopreserved in liquid nitrogen. Sequenced sample: PBMCs. This receptor was obtained from a woman aged 40 to 49 in good health. The chain was built from TRBV7-9 and TRBJ2-1; no D segment can be confidently identified. The DNA sequence reads TGTGCCAGCAGCTTGCCCCCCAGGTTTGGGAATGAGCAGTTCTTC. Translated, it reads CASSLPPRFGNEQFF.